The present T cell receptor (beta chain) was sequenced within a study of T cell repertoires in ileal Crohn's disease. Study findings and constraints: High-frequency clones were more common in sorted CD8 than CD4 cells.

Sequenced by immunoSEQ multiplex PCR; TCRdb stores in-frame clones only, minus some. The profile covers some 12,000 clones, with more than 65% appearing a single time and around 4% taken by the ten largest. With respect to this clone: What it binds is not known.

In germline, CDR1 is PRHDT, CDR2 FYEKMQ (reference sequence). CDR3 size: 14 residues. J lost 3 bases, V lost 5 bases, and 7 bases had no gene match. The receptor comes from an adult with Crohn's disease. The chain carries TRBV13 and TRBJ2-7, with TRBD1 matching 7 bases. Sequenced: ileal tissue. CDR3 coding DNA: TGTGCCAGCAGCCCAGGGGGATCCTTCTACGAGCAGTACTTC. Translating gives CASSPGGSFYEQYF.